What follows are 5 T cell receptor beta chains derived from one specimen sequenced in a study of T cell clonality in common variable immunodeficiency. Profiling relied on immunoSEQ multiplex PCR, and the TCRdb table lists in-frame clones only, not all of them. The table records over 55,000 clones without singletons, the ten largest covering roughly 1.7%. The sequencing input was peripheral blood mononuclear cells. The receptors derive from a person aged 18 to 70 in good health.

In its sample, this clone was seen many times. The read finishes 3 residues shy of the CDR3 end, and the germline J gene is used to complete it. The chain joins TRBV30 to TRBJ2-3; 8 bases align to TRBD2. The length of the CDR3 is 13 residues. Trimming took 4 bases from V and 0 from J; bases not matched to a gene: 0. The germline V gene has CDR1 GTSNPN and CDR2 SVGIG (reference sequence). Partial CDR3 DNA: TGTGCCTGGACTAGCGGGAGCACAGATACG. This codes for CAWTSGSTDT. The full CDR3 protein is CAWTSGSTDTQYF.

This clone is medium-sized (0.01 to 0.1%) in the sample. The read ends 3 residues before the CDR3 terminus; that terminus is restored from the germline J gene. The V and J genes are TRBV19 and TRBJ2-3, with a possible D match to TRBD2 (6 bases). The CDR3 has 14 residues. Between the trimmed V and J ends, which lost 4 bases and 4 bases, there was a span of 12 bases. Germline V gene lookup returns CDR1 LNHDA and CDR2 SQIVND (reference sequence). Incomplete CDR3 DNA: TGTGCCAGTAGTAAACGTCCTAGCGCAGATACG. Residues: CASSKRPSADT. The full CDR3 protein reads CASSKRPSADTQYF.

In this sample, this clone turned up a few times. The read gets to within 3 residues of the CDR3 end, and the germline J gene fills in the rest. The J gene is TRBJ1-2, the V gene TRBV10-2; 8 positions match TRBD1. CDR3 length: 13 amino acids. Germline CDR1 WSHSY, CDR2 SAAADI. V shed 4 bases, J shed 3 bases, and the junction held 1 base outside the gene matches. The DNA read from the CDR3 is TGCGCCAGCAGTGCGGACAGGGACTATGGC. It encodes CASSADRDYG. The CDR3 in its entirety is CASSADRDYGYTF.

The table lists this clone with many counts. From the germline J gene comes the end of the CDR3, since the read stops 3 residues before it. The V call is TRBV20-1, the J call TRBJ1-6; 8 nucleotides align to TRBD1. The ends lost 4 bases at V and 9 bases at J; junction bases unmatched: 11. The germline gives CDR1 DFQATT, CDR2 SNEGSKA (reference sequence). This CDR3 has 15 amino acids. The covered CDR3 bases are TGCAGTGCTATTTTGTCTCCAGGGGGCACTTCACCC. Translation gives CSAILSPGGTSP. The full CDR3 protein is CSAILSPGGTSPLHF.

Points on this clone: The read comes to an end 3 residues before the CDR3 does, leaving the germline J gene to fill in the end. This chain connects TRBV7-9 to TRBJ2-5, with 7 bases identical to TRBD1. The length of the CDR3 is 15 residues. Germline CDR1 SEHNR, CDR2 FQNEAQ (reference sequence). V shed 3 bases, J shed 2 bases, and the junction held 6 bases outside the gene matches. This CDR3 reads CASSLTGPSQETQYF. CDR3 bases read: TGTGCCAGCAGCTTGACAGGGCCGTCACAAGAGACC.